This T cell receptor (beta chain) was recovered during a study of blood T cell repertoires in COVID-19. Study as a whole: Spain, Italy and the United States supplied samples that represented acute and convalescent COVID-19.

Repertoires were generated with immunoSEQ multiplex PCR, while TCRdb's copy carries only in-frame clones and drops some. The data show around 300,000 clones, with roughly nine tenths seen just once and under 3% held by the top ten. Self-reported history from a screening survey and questionnaire set each donor's cohort. In germline, CDR1 is SGHAT, CDR2 FQNNGV. The CDR3 has 15 residues. Unmatched junction bases numbered 5, after V lost 3 bases and J lost 4 bases. What was sequenced was PBMCs or T cells enriched from blood (not recorded which). The TCR originated in a woman younger than 30 who had recovered from COVID-19. This chain joins TRBV11-2 and TRBJ2-2, with 7 bases identical to TRBD1. CDR3 residues: CASSLTGLGTGELFF. Here the CDR3 DNA reads TGTGCCAGCAGCTTGACAGGGTTGGGCACCGGGGAGCTGTTTTTT. Combining the CDR3 with reference TRBV11-2 and TRBJ2-2 gives the whole variable domain EAGVAQSPRYKIIEKRQSVAFWCNPISGHATLYWYQQILGQGPKLLIQFQNNGVVDDSQLPKDRFSAERLKGVDSTLKIQPAKLEDSAVYLCASSLTGLGTGELFFGEGSRLTVL.